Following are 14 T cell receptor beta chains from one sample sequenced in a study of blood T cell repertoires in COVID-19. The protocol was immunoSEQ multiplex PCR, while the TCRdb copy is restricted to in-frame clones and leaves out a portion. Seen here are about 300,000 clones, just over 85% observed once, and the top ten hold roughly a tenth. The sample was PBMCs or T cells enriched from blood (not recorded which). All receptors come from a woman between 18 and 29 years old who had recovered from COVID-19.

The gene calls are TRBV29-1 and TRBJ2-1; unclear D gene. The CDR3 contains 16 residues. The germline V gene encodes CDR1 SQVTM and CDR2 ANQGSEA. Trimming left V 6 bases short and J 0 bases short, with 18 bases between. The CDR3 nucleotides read TGCAGCGTCGTTCTTTTAGCTTGGAGCTCCTACAATGAGCAGTTCTTC. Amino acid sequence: CSVVLLAWSSYNEQFF.

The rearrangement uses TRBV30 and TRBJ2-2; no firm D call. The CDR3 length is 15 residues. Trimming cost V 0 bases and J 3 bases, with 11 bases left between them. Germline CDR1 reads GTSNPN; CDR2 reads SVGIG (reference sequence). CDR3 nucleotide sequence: TGTGCCTGGAGTGTACATTCAGGTTACACCGGGGAGCTGTTTTTT. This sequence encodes CAWSVHSGYTGELFF.

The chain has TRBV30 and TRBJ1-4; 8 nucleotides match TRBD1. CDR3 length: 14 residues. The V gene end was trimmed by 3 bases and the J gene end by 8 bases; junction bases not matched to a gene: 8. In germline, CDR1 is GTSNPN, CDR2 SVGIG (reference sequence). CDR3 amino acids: CAWSGGQGHEKLFF. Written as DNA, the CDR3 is TGTGCCTGGAGCGGCGGACAGGGTCACGAAAAACTGTTTTTT.

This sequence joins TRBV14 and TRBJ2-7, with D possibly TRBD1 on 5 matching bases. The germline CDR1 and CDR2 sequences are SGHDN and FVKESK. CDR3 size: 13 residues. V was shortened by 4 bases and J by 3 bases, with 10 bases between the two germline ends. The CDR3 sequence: CASSPPGHYEQYF. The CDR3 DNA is TGTGCCAGCAGCCCCCCAGGACACTACGAGCAGTACTTC.

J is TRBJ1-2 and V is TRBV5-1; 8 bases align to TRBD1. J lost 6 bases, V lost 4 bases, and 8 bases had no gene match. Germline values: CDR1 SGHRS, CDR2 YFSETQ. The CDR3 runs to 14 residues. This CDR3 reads CASSRVQGDNGYTF. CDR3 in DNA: TGCGCCAGCAGCCGTGTACAGGGGGATAATGGCTACACCTTC.

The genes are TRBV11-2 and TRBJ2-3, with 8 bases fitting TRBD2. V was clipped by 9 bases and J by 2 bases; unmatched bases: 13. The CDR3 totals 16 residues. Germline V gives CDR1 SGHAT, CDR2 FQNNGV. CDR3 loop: CASNGPGGGFTDTQYF. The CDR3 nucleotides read TGTGCCAGTAATGGTCCCGGGGGGGGCTTCACAGATACGCAGTATTTT. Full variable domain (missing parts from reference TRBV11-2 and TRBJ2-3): EAGVAQSPRYKIIEKRQSVAFWCNPISGHATLYWYQQILGQGPKLLIQFQNNGVVDDSQLPKDRFSAERLKGVDSTLKIQPAKLEDSAVYLCASNGPGGGFTDTQYFGPGTRLTVL.

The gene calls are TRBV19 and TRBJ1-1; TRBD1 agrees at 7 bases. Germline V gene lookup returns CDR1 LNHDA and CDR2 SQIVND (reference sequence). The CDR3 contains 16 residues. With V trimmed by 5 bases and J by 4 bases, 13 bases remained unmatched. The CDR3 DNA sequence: TGTGCCAGTAGTCGAGGCTCGACAGGGCGGGTCACTGAAGCTTTCTTT. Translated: CASSRGSTGRVTEAFF. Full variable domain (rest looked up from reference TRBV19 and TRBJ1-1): DGGITQSPKYLFRKEGQNVTLSCEQNLNHDAMYWYRQDPGQGLRLIYYSQIVNDFQKGDIAEGYSVSREKKESFPLTVTSAQKNPTAFYLCASSRGSTGRVTEAFFGQGTRLTVV.

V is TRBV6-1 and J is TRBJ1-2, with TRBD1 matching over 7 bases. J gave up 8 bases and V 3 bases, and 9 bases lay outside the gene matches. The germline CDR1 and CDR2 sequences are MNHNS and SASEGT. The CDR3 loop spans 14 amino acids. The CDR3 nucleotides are TGTGCCAGCAGTGAGGGCAGGGGGTCTGTCGGCTACACCTTC. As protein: CASSEGRGSVGYTF.

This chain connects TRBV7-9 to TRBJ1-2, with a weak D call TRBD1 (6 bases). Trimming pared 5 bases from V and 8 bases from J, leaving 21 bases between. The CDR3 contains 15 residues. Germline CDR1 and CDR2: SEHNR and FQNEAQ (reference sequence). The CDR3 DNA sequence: TGTGCCAGCAGCGCGCCTCCCGACAGGACTGGGGGCTACACCTTC. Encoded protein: CASSAPPDRTGGYTF. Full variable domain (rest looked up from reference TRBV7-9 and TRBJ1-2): DTGVSQNPRHKITKRGQNVTFRCDPISEHNRLYWYRQTLGQGPEFLTYFQNEAQLEKSRLLSDRFSAERPKGSFSTLEIQRTEQGDSAMYLCASSAPPDRTGGYTFGSGTRLTVV.

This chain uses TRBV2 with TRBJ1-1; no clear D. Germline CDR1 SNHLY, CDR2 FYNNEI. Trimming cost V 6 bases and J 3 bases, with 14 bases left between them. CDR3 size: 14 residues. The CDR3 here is CASSDGLGDTEAFF. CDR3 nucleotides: TGTGCCAGCAGCGACGGACTCGGGGACACTGAAGCTTTCTTT. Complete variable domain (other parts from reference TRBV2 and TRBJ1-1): EPEVTQTPSHQVTQMGQEVILRCVPISNHLYFYWYRQILGQKVEFLVSFYNNEISEKSEIFDDQFSVERPDGSNFTLKIRSTKLEDSAMYFCASSDGLGDTEAFFGQGTRLTVV.

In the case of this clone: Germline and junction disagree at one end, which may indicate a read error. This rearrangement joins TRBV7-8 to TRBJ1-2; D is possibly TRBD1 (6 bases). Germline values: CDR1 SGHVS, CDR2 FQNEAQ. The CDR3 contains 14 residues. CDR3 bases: TGTGCCAGCAGTTTAGAGTTGGACAGCAGTGTCGACACCTTC. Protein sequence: CASSLELDSSVDTF.

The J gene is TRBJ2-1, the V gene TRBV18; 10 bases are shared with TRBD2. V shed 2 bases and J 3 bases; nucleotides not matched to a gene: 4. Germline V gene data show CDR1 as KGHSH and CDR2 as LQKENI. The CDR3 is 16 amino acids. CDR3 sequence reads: CASSPILAGDYNEQFF. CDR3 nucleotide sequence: TGTGCCAGCTCACCAATCCTAGCGGGGGACTACAATGAGCAGTTCTTC.

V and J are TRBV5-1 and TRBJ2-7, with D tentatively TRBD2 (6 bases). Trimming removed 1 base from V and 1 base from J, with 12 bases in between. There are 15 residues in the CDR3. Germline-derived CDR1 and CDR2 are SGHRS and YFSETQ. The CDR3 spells CASSLNSGRSYEQYF. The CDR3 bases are TGCGCCAGCAGCTTGAACTCCGGGAGATCCTACGAGCAGTACTTC.

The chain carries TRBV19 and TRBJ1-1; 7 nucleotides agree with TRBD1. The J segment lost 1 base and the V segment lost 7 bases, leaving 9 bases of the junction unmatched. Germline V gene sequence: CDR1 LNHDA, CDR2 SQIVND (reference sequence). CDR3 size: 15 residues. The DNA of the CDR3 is TGTGCCAGTACCCCCTCTGGGACAGCGAACACTGAAGCTTTCTTT. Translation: CASTPSGTANTEAFF. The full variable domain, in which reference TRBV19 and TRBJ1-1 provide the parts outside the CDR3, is DGGITQSPKYLFRKEGQNVTLSCEQNLNHDAMYWYRQDPGQGLRLIYYSQIVNDFQKGDIAEGYSVSREKKESFPLTVTSAQKNPTAFYLCASTPSGTANTEAFFGQGTRLTVV.